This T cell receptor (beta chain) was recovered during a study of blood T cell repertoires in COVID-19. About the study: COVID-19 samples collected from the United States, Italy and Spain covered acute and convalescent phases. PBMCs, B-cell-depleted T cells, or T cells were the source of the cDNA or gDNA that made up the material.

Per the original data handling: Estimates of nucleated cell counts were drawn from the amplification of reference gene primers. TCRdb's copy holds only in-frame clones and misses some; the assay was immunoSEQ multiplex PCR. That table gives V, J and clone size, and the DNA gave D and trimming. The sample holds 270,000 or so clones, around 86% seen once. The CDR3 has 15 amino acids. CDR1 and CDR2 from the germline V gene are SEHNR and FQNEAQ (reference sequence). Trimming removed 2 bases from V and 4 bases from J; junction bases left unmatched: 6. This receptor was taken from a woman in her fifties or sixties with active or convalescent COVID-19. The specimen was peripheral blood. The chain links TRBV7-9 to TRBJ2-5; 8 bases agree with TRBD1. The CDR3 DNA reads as TGTGCCAGCAGCTTACCAGGGGGCAGGGGAGAGACCCAGTACTTC. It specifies CASSLPGGRGETQYF.